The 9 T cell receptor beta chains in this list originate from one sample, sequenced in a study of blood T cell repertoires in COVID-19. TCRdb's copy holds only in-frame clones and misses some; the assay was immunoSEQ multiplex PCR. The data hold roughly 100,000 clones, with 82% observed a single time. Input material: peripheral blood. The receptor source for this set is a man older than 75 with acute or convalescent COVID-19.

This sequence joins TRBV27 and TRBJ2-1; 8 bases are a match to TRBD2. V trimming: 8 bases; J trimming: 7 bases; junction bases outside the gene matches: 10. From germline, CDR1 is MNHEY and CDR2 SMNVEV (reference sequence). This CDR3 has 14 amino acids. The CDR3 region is CASSHLSGTNEQFF. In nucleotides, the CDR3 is TGTGCCAGCTCCCACCTTAGCGGGACGAATGAGCAGTTCTTC.

The CDR3 here is CASSYSISGRGRQLDQPQHF. CDR3 coding DNA: TGTGCCAGCAGTTACTCGATATCGGGTCGGGGGAGGCAACTGGATCAGCCCCAGCATTTT. The chain has TRBV6-2 or TRBV6-3 and TRBJ1-5; D is possibly TRBD1 (5 bases). This CDR3 has 20 residues. The V end was cut by 0 bases, the J end by 5 bases, with 26 bases between. CDR1 and CDR2 from the germline V gene are MNHEY and SVGEGT.

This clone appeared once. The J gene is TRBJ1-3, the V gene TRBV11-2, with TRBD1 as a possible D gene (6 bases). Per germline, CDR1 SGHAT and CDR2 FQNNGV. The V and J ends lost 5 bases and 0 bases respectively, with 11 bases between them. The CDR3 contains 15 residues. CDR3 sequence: CASSRTGSSGNTIYF. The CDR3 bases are TGTGCCAGCAGCCGCACAGGGAGCTCTGGAAACACCATATATTTT. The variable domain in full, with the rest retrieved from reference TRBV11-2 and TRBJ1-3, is EAGVAQSPRYKIIEKRQSVAFWCNPISGHATLYWYQQILGQGPKLLIQFQNNGVVDDSQLPKDRFSAERLKGVDSTLKIQPAKLEDSAVYLCASSRTGSSGNTIYFGEGSWLTVV.

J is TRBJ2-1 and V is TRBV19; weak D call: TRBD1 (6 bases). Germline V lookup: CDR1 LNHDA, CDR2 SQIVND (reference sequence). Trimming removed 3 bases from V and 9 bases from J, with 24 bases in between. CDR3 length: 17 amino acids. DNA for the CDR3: TGTGCCAGTAGTATTAGTAGTGTGGGTGAGGGGGTGGGTGAGCAGTTCTTC. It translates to CASSISSVGEGVGEQFF.

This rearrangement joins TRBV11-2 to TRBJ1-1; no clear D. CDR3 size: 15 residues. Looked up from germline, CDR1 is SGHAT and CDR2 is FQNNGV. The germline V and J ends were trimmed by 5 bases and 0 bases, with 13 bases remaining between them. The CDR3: CASSPRRLLNTEAFF. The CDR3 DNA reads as TGTGCCAGCAGCCCTCGGAGGTTATTGAACACTGAAGCTTTCTTT.

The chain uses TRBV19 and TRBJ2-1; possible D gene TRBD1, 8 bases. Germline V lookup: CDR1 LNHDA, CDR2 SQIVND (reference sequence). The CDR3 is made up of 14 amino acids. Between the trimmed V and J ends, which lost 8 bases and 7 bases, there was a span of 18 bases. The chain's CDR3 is CASLNRGRGNEQFF. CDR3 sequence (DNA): TGTGCCAGTCTCAACAGGGGGAGGGGAAATGAGCAGTTCTTC.

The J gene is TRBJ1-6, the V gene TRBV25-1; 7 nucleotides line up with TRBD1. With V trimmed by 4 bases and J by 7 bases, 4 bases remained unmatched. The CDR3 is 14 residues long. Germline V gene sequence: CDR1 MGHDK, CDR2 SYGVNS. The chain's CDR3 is CASSGQGMNSPLHF. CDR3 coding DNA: TGTGCCAGCAGTGGACAGGGTATGAATTCACCCCTCCACTTT. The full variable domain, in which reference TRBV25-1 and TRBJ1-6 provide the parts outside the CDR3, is EADIYQTPRYLVIGTGKKITLECSQTMGHDKMYWYQQDPGMELHLIHYSYGVNSTEKGDLSSESTVSRIRTEHFPLTLESARPSHTSQYLCASSGQGMNSPLHFGNGTRLTVT.

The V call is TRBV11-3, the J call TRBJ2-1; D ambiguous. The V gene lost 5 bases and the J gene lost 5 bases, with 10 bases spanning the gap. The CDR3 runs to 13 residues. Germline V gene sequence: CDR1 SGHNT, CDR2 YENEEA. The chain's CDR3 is CASSQEHNNEQFF. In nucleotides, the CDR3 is TGTGCCAGCAGCCAGGAACATAACAATGAGCAGTTCTTC.

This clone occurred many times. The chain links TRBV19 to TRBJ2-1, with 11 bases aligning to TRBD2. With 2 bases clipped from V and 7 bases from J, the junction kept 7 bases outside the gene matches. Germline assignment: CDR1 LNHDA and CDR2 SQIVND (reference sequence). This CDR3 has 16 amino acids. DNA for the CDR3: TGTGCCAGTAGTATACCGGCTAGCGGGGGGCCAAATGAGCAGTTCTTC. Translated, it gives CASSIPASGGPNEQFF. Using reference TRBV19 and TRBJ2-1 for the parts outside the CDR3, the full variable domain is DGGITQSPKYLFRKEGQNVTLSCEQNLNHDAMYWYRQDPGQGLRLIYYSQIVNDFQKGDIAEGYSVSREKKESFPLTVTSAQKNPTAFYLCASSIPASGGPNEQFFGPGTRLTVL.